The clone carrying this T cell receptor beta chain was counted only a few times. Its antigen is not identified. This sample is drawn from a study of T cells in Graves' hyperthyroidism and ophthalmopathy. The study enrolled patients aged 18 to 65 with newly diagnosed hyperthyroidism of under 2 months' duration. Amplification targeted TCR beta CDR3 regions from RNA transcripts. The HTBI primer set drove a first-round RT-PCR of the TCR CDR3. Via MiXCR, TCRdb re-called the multiplex PCR reads, giving one row per CDR3 protein. Here the sample spans 370,000 or so distinct CDR3 sequences, approximately 12% being singletons. Study observations and caveats: Blood also held most thyroid clonotypes expanded beyond 0.001.

The CDR3 covers 15 residues. The germline V gene has CDR1 SGHAT and CDR2 FQNNGV. Trimming removed 5 bases at V and 3 bases at J, with 13 bases between. The clonotype was recovered from a man in his thirties or forties with Graves' hyperthyroidism that later progressed to Graves' ophthalmopathy. What was sequenced was blood. J is TRBJ1-4 and V is TRBV11-2; D is perhaps TRBD1 (6 bases). In DNA form, the CDR3 reads TGTGCCAGCAGCCGACCACAGGGTGCTAATGAAAAACTGTTTTTT. Its translation: CASSRPQGANEKLFF.